This T cell receptor beta chain was profiled in a study of cytomegalovirus exposure and HLA in healthy donors. Study-wide findings and caveats: The authors later linked a missense DCLRE1C variant to TCR beta V- and J-gene trimming. It was about 150 TCR beta chains that were listed as cytomegalovirus-associated.

PCR was performed using 60 Vbeta and 13 Jbeta primers. This table comes from immunoSEQ multiplex PCR, and its TCRdb copy is limited to in-frame clones, with some not included. This table holds under 200,000 clones, about 70% found once. Notes on this clone: Its antigen is as yet unknown.

In germline, CDR1 is MDHEN, CDR2 SYDVKM. There are 13 residues in the CDR3. Trimming pared 10 bases from V and 2 bases from J, leaving 12 bases between. This receptor was identified in a woman aged 25 to 39 in good health and CMV-seronegative. Sequenced: PBMCs. The rearrangement links TRBV28 to TRBJ1-5; D unresolved. CDR3 DNA: TGTGCCATCGCCTGGAGGGGCAATCAGCCCCAGCATTTT. Encoded protein: CAIAWRGNQPQHF.